One and the same sample provided the 32 T cell receptor beta chains below, sequenced in a study of graft-versus-host responses after intestinal transplantation. Intraepithelial and lamina propria lymphocytes were isolated from graft specimens. Measured with immunoSEQ multiplex PCR; TCRdb has only the in-frame clones, and not every one. The sample lists roughly 7,600 clones; 80% to 85% were seen once. Sequencing was performed on ileum tissue, taken approximately 120 days after transplant. These receptors came from a human patient who received an intestinal transplant, so some T cells may come from the graft donor.

This clone was recorded only once. The rearrangement uses TRBV5-6 and TRBJ1-1; 8 bases align to TRBD1. CDR3 size: 15 residues. Germline V gene lookup returns CDR1 SGHDT and CDR2 YYEEEE. V lost 3 bases to trimming and J lost 6 bases; unmatched junction nucleotides: 10. The CDR3 bases are TGTGCCAGCAGCTGCGGACAGGGAAAGTACGCTGAAGCTTTCTTT. It yields the protein CASSCGQGKYAEAFF.

The chain links TRBV9 to TRBJ1-2; a possible D gene is TRBD1 (5 bases). CDR1 is SGDLS and CDR2 is YYNGEE in the germline V gene. The V gene lost 3 bases and the J gene lost 4 bases, with 10 bases spanning the gap. This CDR3 has 13 amino acids. The CDR3, as DNA: TGTGCCAGCAGCGAGGGGACGGGCTATGGCTACACCTTC. Translated: CASSEGTGYGYTF.

The chain employs TRBV11-2 and TRBJ2-2, with D possibly TRBD2 on 6 matching bases. Germline CDR1 and CDR2: SGHAT and FQNNGV. The CDR3 has 16 amino acids. The germline V and J ends were trimmed by 0 bases and 5 bases, with 13 bases remaining between them. The CDR3 DNA is TGTGCCAGCAGCTTAGATCGACTAGTCCCAACCGGGGAGCTGTTTTTT. The encoded protein is CASSLDRLVPTGELFF. Filled out from reference TRBV11-2 and TRBJ2-2, the complete variable domain reads EAGVAQSPRYKIIEKRQSVAFWCNPISGHATLYWYQQILGQGPKLLIQFQNNGVVDDSQLPKDRFSAERLKGVDSTLKIQPAKLEDSAVYLCASSLDRLVPTGELFFGEGSRLTVL.

The V call is TRBV6-5, the J call TRBJ2-1, with D perhaps given as TRBD1 or TRBD2 (6 bases each). Germline-derived CDR1 and CDR2 are MNHEY and SVGAGI. The CDR3 is 15 amino acids. The V gene lost 6 bases and the J gene lost 3 bases, with 15 bases spanning the gap. The CDR3 is CASRVGGKNYNEQFF. The CDR3 DNA reads as TGTGCCAGCAGAGTAGGGGGGAAAAACTACAATGAGCAGTTCTTC.

The chain couples TRBV11-2 to TRBJ2-1; unclear D gene. Germline lookup yields CDR1 SGHAT and CDR2 FQNNGV. The CDR3 spans 14 residues. V was clipped by 0 bases and J by 10 bases, with 13 bases between them. The DNA of the CDR3 is TGTGCCAGCAGCTTAGATCGAGGTAGATGGGAGCAGTTCTTC. Translating it yields CASSLDRGRWEQFF.

The gene calls are TRBV7-2 and TRBJ1-2, with D tentatively TRBD1 (6 bases). The germline V gene has CDR1 SGHTA and CDR2 FQGNSA. The germline V and J ends were trimmed by 1 base and 4 bases, with 16 bases remaining between them. CDR3 length: 16 residues. Written as DNA, the CDR3 is TGTGCCAGCAGCTTAGGGCTCCGAGGGGGGGGCTATGGCTACACCTTC. It translates to CASSLGLRGGGYGYTF.

V and J are TRBV2 and TRBJ2-1; D is perhaps TRBD1 (5 bases). Germline CDR1 SNHLY, CDR2 FYNNEI. The V gene lost 6 bases and the J gene lost 8 bases, with 11 bases spanning the gap. The CDR3 totals 12 residues. The CDR3 sequence is CASRQGNDEQFF. In DNA form, the CDR3 reads TGTGCCAGCAGGCAGGGTAACGATGAGCAGTTCTTC.

The V and J genes are TRBV9 and TRBJ1-4; 7 bases fit TRBD1. Germline values: CDR1 SGDLS, CDR2 YYNGEE. V was clipped by 0 bases and J by 7 bases; unmatched bases: 0. CDR3 size: 13 residues. CDR3 residues: CASSVDRGEKLFF. The CDR3 DNA sequence: TGTGCCAGCAGCGTAGACAGGGGTGAAAAACTGTTTTTT.

The chain joins TRBV27 to TRBJ2-2; TRBD1 aligns across 7 bases. The CDR3 consists of 15 residues. Germline V gene data show CDR1 as MNHEY and CDR2 as SMNVEV (reference sequence). Trimming at V came to 3 bases and at J to 7 bases, leaving 8 bases not matched to a gene. The CDR3 bases are TGTGCCAGCAGTTTGGGGGACAGATTACTCGGGGAGCTGTTTTTT. It translates to CASSLGDRLLGELFF.

The chain combines TRBV5-6 with TRBJ2-2; 9 positions agree with TRBD2. V trimming: 1 base; J trimming: 8 bases; junction bases outside the gene matches: 6. The CDR3 totals 15 residues. Germline V CDR1 and CDR2: SGHDT, YYEEEE. The CDR3: CASSLSSGIGGELFF. The CDR3 nucleotides are TGTGCCAGCAGCTTGTCTAGCGGGATTGGTGGGGAGCTGTTTTTT.

This chain connects TRBV21-1 to TRBJ2-3; the DNA was not compared with TRBD1, the D call given in the table. TRBV21-1 is labeled a pseudogene. This CDR3 region has 21 residues. The CDR3 protein is CASSKLDRQGGSRKCTDTQYF. The DNA for the CDR3 is TGTGCCAGCAGCAAATTGGACCGACAGGGAGGCAGCCGGAAGTGCACAGATACGCAGTATTTT.

Regarding this clone: This sample also contains other DNA sequences that code for the same CDR3. The rearrangement joins TRBV27 to TRBJ1-4; D is uncertain. This CDR3 region has 12 residues. The V gene lost 5 bases and the J gene lost 0 bases, with 1 base spanning the gap. Germline assignment: CDR1 MNHEY and CDR2 SMNVEV (reference sequence). The CDR3 region is CASSTTNEKLFF. The CDR3 bases are TGTGCCAGCAGTACAACTAATGAAAAACTGTTTTTT.

The rearrangement links TRBV30 to TRBJ1-3, with a weak D call TRBD1 (6 bases). Germline CDR1 reads GTSNPN; CDR2 reads SVGIG (reference sequence). V was trimmed by 2 bases and J by 2 bases, leaving 10 bases between them. CDR3 length equals 14 residues. The CDR3 coding sequence is TGTGCCTGGAGTATTGGGACAACTGGAAACACCATATATTTT. As protein: CAWSIGTTGNTIYF.

The chain recombines TRBV5-6 with TRBJ1-2; the match to TRBD1 covers 7 bases. Germline V CDR1 and CDR2: SGHDT, YYEEEE. Trimming at V came to 4 bases and at J to 4 bases, leaving 7 bases not matched to a gene. This CDR3 contains 14 residues. CDR3 amino acids: CASSPWGQIYGYTF. The DNA for the CDR3 is TGTGCCAGCAGCCCGTGGGGACAGATCTATGGCTACACCTTC.

This chain connects TRBV6-5 to TRBJ1-1; 8 bases are a match to TRBD1. The CDR3 covers 15 residues. Germline CDR1 reads MNHEY; CDR2 reads SVGAGI. The V and J ends lost 2 bases and 4 bases, in that order; junction bases with no gene match: 6. The CDR3 bases are TGTGCCAGCAGTTACCAGGGGGCAGGTGGCACTGAAGCTTTCTTT. Its protein is CASSYQGAGGTEAFF.

V usage is TRBV6-5 and J usage is TRBJ2-5; no clear D. The CDR3 contains 13 residues. Trimming left V 4 bases short and J 5 bases short, with 11 bases between. Germline values: CDR1 MNHEY, CDR2 SVGAGI. This CDR3 reads CASSSGLKETQYF. DNA for the CDR3: TGTGCCAGCAGTTCTGGATTGAAGGAGACCCAGTACTTC.

This chain joins TRBV11-2 and TRBJ2-2; 9 nucleotides match TRBD1. The CDR3 runs 16 residues. J lost 9 bases, V lost 6 bases, and 14 bases had no gene match. Germline CDR1 and CDR2: SGHAT and FQNNGV. The CDR3 DNA reads as TGTGCCAGCAGTCAGGGACAGGGAAGGGCTACCCGGGAGCTGTTTTTT. It codes for CASSQGQGRATRELFF.

V gene TRBV5-1 combines with J gene TRBJ2-3, with 12 bases that match TRBD1. Germline CDR1 reads SGHRS; CDR2 reads YFSETQ. V shed 5 bases, J shed 4 bases, and the junction held 5 bases outside the gene matches. The CDR3 spans 15 residues. The CDR3 DNA reads as TGCGCCAGCAGGAGGGACAGGGGGCTCGCAGATACGCAGTATTTT. Amino acid sequence: CASRRDRGLADTQYF.

V is TRBV11-3 and J is TRBJ1-6, with D perhaps matching TRBD1 (6 bases). The V and J ends lost 5 bases and 9 bases respectively, with 17 bases between them. In germline, CDR1 is SGHNT, CDR2 YENEEA. The CDR3 totals 15 residues. DNA for the CDR3: TGTGCCAGCAGCCTCGTGGGAGGGGGTAGTTCACCCCTCCACTTT. Its translation is CASSLVGGGSSPLHF.

V gene TRBV14 combines with J gene TRBJ1-2; possible D gene TRBD1, 6 bases. V lost 4 bases to trimming and J lost 5 bases, with 11 bases between them. This CDR3 is 13 amino acids long. Germline V CDR1 and CDR2: SGHDN, FVKESK. This CDR3 is CASSLGAGYGYTF. The CDR3 coding sequence is TGTGCCAGCAGCCTGGGGGCAGGGTATGGCTACACCTTC.

This clone has more than one count but fewer than ten. The rearrangement joins TRBV5-1 to TRBJ2-7, with 9 bases aligning to TRBD1. The V segment lost 7 bases and the J segment 5 bases; nucleotides outside the gene matches: 13. This CDR3 is built from 15 residues. CDR1 and CDR2 (germline): SGHRS, YFSETQ. CDR3 sequence (DNA): TGCGCCAGCTATCCTCCCGGGACAGGGATGGACGAGCAGTACTTC. Protein sequence: CASYPPGTGMDEQYF.

This CDR3 is CASSLDLGQLLEAFF. The CDR3 DNA sequence: TGTGCCAGCAGCTTAGATCTAGGTCAGTTACTTGAAGCTTTCTTT. The chain is built from TRBV11-2 and TRBJ1-1; D gene uncertain. This CDR3 is 15 amino acids long. V lost 0 bases, J lost 7 bases, and 15 bases lay in between. Germline lookup yields CDR1 SGHAT and CDR2 FQNNGV.

For this clone: A junction end diverges from the germline sequence, so it may reflect a read error. CDR3 in amino acids: CASSLREGFLGTGVF. Written as DNA, the CDR3 is TGCGCCAGCAGCTTGAGGGAAGGGTTTTTAGGGACAGGGGTCTTC. The rearrangement links TRBV5-1 to TRBJ2-1, with TRBD1 matching 10 bases. In germline, CDR1 is SGHRS, CDR2 YFSETQ. There are 15 residues in the CDR3.

V gene TRBV18 combines with J gene TRBJ1-6, with 7 bases fitting TRBD1. CDR3 size: 13 residues. V gave up 8 bases and J gave up 7 bases; unmatched junction bases: 5. The germline CDR1 and CDR2 sequences are KGHSH and LQKENI. Here the CDR3 reads CASRQGRNSPLHF. Written as DNA, the CDR3 is TGTGCCAGCCGACAGGGTCGAAATTCACCCCTCCACTTT.

The genes are TRBV10-2 and TRBJ2-1; D uncertain. The CDR3 extends over 14 amino acids. Between the trimmed V and J ends, which lost 6 bases and 7 bases, there was a span of 16 bases. The germline CDR1 and CDR2 sequences are WSHSY and SAAADI. CDR3 in amino acids: CASSYTVAVNEQFF. CDR3 DNA: TGCGCCAGCAGCTATACCGTAGCTGTAAATGAGCAGTTCTTC.

The CDR3 DNA follows: TGTGCCAGCAGTGAAACCAGCTCCTACGAGCAGTACTTC. As protein: CASSETSSYEQYF. The chain has TRBV6-1 and TRBJ2-7; D is uncertain. Trimming shortened V by 2 bases and J by 0 bases, and 5 bases separated the two germline ends. The CDR3 loop spans 13 amino acids. The germline gives CDR1 MNHNS, CDR2 SASEGT.

The chain employs TRBV6-6 and TRBJ1-2; TRBD1 aligns across 8 bases. V was pared by 4 bases and J by 2 bases, with 6 bases of the junction left unmatched. Germline-derived CDR1 and CDR2 are MNHNY and SVGAGI (reference sequence). The CDR3 length is 15 residues. The CDR3 here is CASSSLGQGNYGYTF. The CDR3 DNA follows: TGTGCCAGCAGTTCTTTAGGACAGGGAAACTATGGCTACACCTTC.

This chain connects TRBV1 to TRBJ2-7; the table assigns TRBD2, which was not confirmed against the DNA. TRBV1 has pseudogene status. This CDR3 region has 18 residues. CDR3 region: CTSSHRPSGGGSSYEQYF. The CDR3 coding sequence is TGCACCAGCAGCCATCGACCTAGCGGGGGGGGAAGCTCCTACGAGCAGTACTTC.

The V gene is TRBV4-1, the J gene TRBJ1-4, with D possibly matching TRBD1 (5 bases). In germline, CDR1 is MGHRA, CDR2 YSYEKL. The ends were cut back, 4 bases at V and 6 bases at J, with 18 bases in the middle. The CDR3 is made up of 16 amino acids. The CDR3 sequence: CASSRKRSLGDEKLFF. The DNA for the CDR3 is TGCGCCAGCAGCCGAAAAAGGTCCTTAGGGGATGAAAAACTGTTTTTT.

The gene calls are TRBV2 and TRBJ1-2; 11 bases agree with TRBD1. The CDR3 extends over 16 amino acids. Per germline, CDR1 SNHLY and CDR2 FYNNEI. V shed 6 bases and J 2 bases; nucleotides not matched to a gene: 8. DNA for the CDR3: TGTGCCAGCAGCCGAGATGGGACAGGGGGAAACTATGGCTACACCTTC. Protein sequence: CASSRDGTGGNYGYTF.

V is TRBV5-1 and J is TRBJ2-2; tentatively, D is TRBD2 (6 bases). V dropped 4 bases and J dropped 0 bases, with 19 bases sitting between them. CDR3 length equals 18 residues. Per germline, CDR1 SGHRS and CDR2 YFSETQ. The CDR3 DNA reads TGCGCCAGCAGCCCCCGAAGTAGCGGACACGCGAACACCGGGGAGCTGTTTTTT. It yields the protein CASSPRSSGHANTGELFF.

The rearrangement links TRBV6-5 to TRBJ2-2; D is undetermined. The V and J ends lost 7 bases and 1 base respectively, with 7 bases between them. CDR3 size: 13 residues. Germline lookup yields CDR1 MNHEY and CDR2 SVGAGI. The CDR3 here is CASTNRNTGELFF. CDR3 coding DNA: TGTGCCAGCACCAACCGGAACACCGGGGAGCTGTTTTTT.